The rows below give T cell receptor beta chains drawn from one sample of a study of blood T cell repertoires in COVID-19. Measured with immunoSEQ multiplex PCR; TCRdb has only the in-frame clones, and not every one. The sample includes 100,000 to 150,000 clones, 88% of them seen just once. The sequenced sample was peripheral blood. These receptors were taken from a human donor in a cohort sampled during active COVID-19. CDR3s include the opening cysteine and the closing phenylalanine or tryptophan. Each record gives: V gene, clone size, D gene, J gene, CDR3 DNA, CDR3 protein. The D gene is left open where the match is weak. Not all rows give a size; the values are once, few, many and, for expanded clones, a class.

TRBV15	NA	TRBD2	TRBJ2-2	TGTGCCACCAGAAGTGGGAGCGGGACGAACACCGGGGAGCTGTTTTTT	CATRSGSGTNTGELFF
TRBV2	NA	NA	TRBJ1-1	TGTGCCAGCAGGGCTAGCTGGGGGGGGCCCGGCACTGAAGCTTTCTTT	CASRASWGGPGTEAFF
TRBV6-5	NA	NA	TRBJ1-1	TGTGCCAGCCGAAACCAGGGTTTTACTGAAGCTTTCTTT	CASRNQGFTEAFF
TRBV24-1	NA	TRBD1	TRBJ2-7	TGTGCCACCAGTGCCGGGACAGGGCACTACGAGCAGTACTTC	CATSAGTGHYEQYF
TRBV19	NA	TRBD1	TRBJ1-5	TGTGCCAGTAGCCCTGGGACAGGGCCCAGGCAGCCCCAGCATTTT	CASSPGTGPRQPQHF
TRBV14	NA	TRBD2	TRBJ2-1	TGTGCCAGCAGCCAATCTAGCGGGGGCTACAATGAGCAGTTCTTC	CASSQSSGGYNEQFF
TRBV5-1	NA	TRBD2	TRBJ2-1	TGCGCCAGCAGCCCCGGACTAGGTGGTGAGCAGTTCTTC	CASSPGLGGEQFF
TRBV12-2	NA	NA	TRBJ2-1	TGTGCAAGTCGCTGTACAGCGGAGGATGAGCAGTTCTTC	CASRCTAEDEQFF
TRBV5-4	NA	TRBD1	TRBJ2-5	TGTGCCAGCAGCAGGACAGGGCCCGGTCAAGAGACCCAGTACTTC	CASSRTGPGQETQYF
TRBV5-4	NA	TRBD2	TRBJ2-3	TGTGCCAGCAGCTCGGGAGCGGGACCCACAGATACGCAGTATTTT	CASSSGAGPTDTQYF
TRBV6-2/TRBV6-3	NA	NA	TRBJ2-7	TGTGCCAGCAGTCCCGGCCGACGGGACGAGCAGTACTTC	CASSPGRRDEQYF
TRBV5-4	NA	NA	TRBJ1-1	TGTGCCAGCAGCTTCGAACTGTCGAACACTGAAGCTTTCTTT	CASSFELSNTEAFF
TRBV9	NA	TRBD2	TRBJ2-5	TGTGCCAGCAGCGAAGAGCGGGGGGGCAGGGAGACCCAGTACTTC	CASSEERGGRETQYF
TRBV6-5	NA	NA	TRBJ2-4	TGTGCCAGCAGTTACTCCTCGGTTAGCGGCCTTGCCATTCAGTACTTC	CASSYSSVSGLAIQYF
TRBV5-1	many	TRBD2	TRBJ2-7	TGCGCCAGCAGCTTGGCTAGCGGGCCATACGAGCAGTACTTC	CASSLASGPYEQYF
TRBV6-6	few	NA	TRBJ1-5	TGTGCCAGCAGGCGGACAGTTTATAGCAATCAGCCCCAGCATTTT	CASRRTVYSNQPQHF
TRBV7-9	NA	TRBD2	TRBJ2-2	TGTGCCAGCAGCTCCCGGACTAGCGGAAACACCGGGGAGCTGTTTTTT	CASSSRTSGNTGELFF
TRBV9	NA	TRBD1	TRBJ1-3	TGTGCCAGCAGCTACTCAGGGGGCTCTGGAAACACCATATATTTT	CASSYSGGSGNTIYF
TRBV5-1	NA	NA	TRBJ2-2	TGCGCCAGCAGCTTGTATCCGGGTGGCACCGGGGAGCTGTTTTTT	CASSLYPGGTGELFF
TRBV11-2	NA	NA	TRBJ2-7	TGTGCCAGCAGCACCTGGGGGACATCGGACTACGAGCAGTACTTC	CASSTWGTSDYEQYF
TRBV5-1	NA	NA	TRBJ1-4	TGCGCCAGCAGCTTACCTTCCGGGACACCTAATGAAAAACTGTTTTTT	CASSLPSGTPNEKLFF
TRBV21-1	NA	NA	TRBJ2-5	TGTGCCAGCAGCAAAGTGCGTTGGGACAGGGGGCCCTTTGGGACCCAGTACTTC	CASSKVRWDRGPFGTQYF